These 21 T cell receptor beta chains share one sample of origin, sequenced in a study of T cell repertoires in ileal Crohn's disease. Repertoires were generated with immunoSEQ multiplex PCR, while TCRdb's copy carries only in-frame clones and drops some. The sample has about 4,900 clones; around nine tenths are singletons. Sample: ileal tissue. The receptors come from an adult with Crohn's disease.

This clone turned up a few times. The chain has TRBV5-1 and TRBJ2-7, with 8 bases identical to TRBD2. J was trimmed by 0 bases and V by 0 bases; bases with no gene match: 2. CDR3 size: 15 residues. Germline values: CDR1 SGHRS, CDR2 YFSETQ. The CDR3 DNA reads TGCGCCAGCAGCTTGGCGGGGGGGCACTCCTACGAGCAGTACTTC. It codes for CASSLAGGHSYEQYF.

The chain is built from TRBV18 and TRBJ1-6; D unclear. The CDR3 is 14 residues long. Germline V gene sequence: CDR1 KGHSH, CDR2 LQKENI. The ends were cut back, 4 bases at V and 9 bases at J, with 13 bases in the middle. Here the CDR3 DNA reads TGTGCCAGCTCACAGACCTTTGAGGGTTCACCCCTCCACTTT. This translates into CASSQTFEGSPLHF.

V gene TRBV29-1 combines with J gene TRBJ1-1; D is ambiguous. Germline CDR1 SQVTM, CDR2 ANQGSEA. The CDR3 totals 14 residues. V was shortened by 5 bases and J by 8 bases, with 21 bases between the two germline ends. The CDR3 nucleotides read TGCAGCGTTAATCCGGACGGAGGGCCCGTCGAAGCTTTCTTT. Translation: CSVNPDGGPVEAFF.

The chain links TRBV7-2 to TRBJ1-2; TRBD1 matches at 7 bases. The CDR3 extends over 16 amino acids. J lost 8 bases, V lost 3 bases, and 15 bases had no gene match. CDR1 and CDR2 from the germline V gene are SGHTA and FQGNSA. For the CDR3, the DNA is TGTGCCAGCAGCTTGGATAACAGGGGATCAGAAGGCGGCTACACCTTC. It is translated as CASSLDNRGSEGGYTF. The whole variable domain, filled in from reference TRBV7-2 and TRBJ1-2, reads GAGVSQSPSNKVTEKGKDVELRCDPISGHTALYWYRQSLGQGLEFLIYFQGNSAPDKSGLPSDRFSAERTGGSVSTLTIQRTQQEDSAVYLCASSLDNRGSEGGYTFGSGTRLTVV.

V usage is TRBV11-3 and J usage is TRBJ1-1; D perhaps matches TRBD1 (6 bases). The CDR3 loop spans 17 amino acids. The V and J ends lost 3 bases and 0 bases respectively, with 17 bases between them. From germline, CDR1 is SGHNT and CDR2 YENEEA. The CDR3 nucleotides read TGTGCCAGCAGCTTTGCAGCCGGGACAAATATGAACACTGAAGCTTTCTTT. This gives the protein CASSFAAGTNMNTEAFF.

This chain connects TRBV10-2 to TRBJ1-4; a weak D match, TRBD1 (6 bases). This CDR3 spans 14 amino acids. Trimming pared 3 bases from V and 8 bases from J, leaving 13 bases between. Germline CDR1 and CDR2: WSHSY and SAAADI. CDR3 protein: CASSDRGVGEKLFF. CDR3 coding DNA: TGCGCCAGCAGTGACAGGGGCGTTGGGGAAAAACTGTTTTTT.

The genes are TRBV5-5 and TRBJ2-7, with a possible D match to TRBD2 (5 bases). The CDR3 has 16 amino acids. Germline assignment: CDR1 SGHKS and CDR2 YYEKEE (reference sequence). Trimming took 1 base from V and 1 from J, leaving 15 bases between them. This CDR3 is CASSLLIAGGSYEQYF. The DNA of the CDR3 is TGTGCCAGCAGCTTGTTAATTGCCGGAGGATCCTACGAGCAGTACTTC.

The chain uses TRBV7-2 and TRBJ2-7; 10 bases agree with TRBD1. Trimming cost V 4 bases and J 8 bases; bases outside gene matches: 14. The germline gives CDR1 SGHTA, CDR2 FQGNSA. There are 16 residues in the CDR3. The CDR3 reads CASSSNFGGQGIQQYF. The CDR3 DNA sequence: TGTGCCAGCAGCTCAAATTTCGGGGGACAGGGGATTCAGCAGTACTTC. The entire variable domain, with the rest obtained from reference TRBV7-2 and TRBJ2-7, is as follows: GAGVSQSPSNKVTEKGKDVELRCDPISGHTALYWYRQSLGQGLEFLIYFQGNSAPDKSGLPSDRFSAERTGGSVSTLTIQRTQQEDSAVYLCASSSNFGGQGIQQYFGPGTRLTVT.

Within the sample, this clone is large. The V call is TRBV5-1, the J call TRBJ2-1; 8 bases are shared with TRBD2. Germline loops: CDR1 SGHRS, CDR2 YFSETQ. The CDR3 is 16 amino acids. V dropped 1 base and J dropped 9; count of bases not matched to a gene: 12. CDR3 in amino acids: CASSLLTGGSSAEQFF. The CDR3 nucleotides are TGCGCCAGCAGCTTGTTGACGGGGGGGAGCTCTGCTGAGCAGTTCTTC.

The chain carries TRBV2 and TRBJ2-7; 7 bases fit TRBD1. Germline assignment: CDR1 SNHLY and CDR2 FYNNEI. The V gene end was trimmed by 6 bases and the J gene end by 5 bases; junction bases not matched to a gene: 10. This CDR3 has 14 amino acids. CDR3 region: CASRGNRGSDEQYF. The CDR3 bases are TGTGCCAGCAGAGGAAACAGGGGATCCGACGAGCAGTACTTC.

CDR3 protein: CSVGGNTDTQYF. CDR3 DNA: TGCAGCGTGGGGGGTAACACAGATACGCAGTATTTT. The chain couples TRBV29-1 to TRBJ2-3, with D perhaps TRBD2 (6 bases). The CDR3 loop spans 12 amino acids. Germline V gene sequence: CDR1 SQVTM, CDR2 ANQGSEA. V lost 6 bases and J 2 bases, leaving 9 bases between the germline ends.

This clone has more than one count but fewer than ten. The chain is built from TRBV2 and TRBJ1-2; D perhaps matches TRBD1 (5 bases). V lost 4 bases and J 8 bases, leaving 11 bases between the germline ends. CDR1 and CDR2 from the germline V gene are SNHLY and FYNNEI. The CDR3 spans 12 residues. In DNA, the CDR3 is TGTGCCAGCAGTGTCGGGGGGTCCGGCTACACCTTC. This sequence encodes CASSVGGSGYTF.

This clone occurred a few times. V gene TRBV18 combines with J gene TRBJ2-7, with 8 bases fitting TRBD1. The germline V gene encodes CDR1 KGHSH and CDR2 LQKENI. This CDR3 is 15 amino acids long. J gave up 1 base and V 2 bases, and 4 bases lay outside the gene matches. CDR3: CASSPIRQGSYEQYF. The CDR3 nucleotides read TGTGCCAGCTCACCAATTCGACAGGGGTCCTACGAGCAGTACTTC. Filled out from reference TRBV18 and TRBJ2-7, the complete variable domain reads NAGVMQNPRHLVRRRGQEARLRCSPMKGHSHVYWYRQLPEEGLKFMVYLQKENIIDESGMPKERFSAEFPKEGPSILRIQQVVRGDSAAYFCASSPIRQGSYEQYFGPGTRLTVT.

CDR3 loop: CASRQFPKTTGELFF. The CDR3 region has the DNA TGTGCCAGCAGACAGTTTCCTAAAACCACCGGGGAGCTGTTTTTT. The rearrangement uses TRBV27 and TRBJ2-2; no reliable D call. V lost 6 bases and J 4 bases, leaving 15 bases between the germline ends. This CDR3 contains 15 residues. Per germline, CDR1 MNHEY and CDR2 SMNVEV (reference sequence).

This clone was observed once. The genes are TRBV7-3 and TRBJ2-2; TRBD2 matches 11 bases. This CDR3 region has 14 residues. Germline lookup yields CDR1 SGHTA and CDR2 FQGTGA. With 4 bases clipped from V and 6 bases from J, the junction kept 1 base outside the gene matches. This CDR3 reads CASSYSGGAGELFF. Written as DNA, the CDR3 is TGTGCCAGCAGCTATAGCGGGGGGGCCGGGGAGCTGTTTTTT.

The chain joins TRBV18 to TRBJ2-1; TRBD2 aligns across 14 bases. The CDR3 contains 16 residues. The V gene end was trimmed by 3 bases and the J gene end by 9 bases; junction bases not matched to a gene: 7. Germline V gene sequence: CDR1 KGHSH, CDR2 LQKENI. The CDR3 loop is CASSPLGLAGEGEQFF. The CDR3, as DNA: TGTGCCAGCTCACCCCTGGGACTAGCGGGGGAAGGTGAGCAGTTCTTC.

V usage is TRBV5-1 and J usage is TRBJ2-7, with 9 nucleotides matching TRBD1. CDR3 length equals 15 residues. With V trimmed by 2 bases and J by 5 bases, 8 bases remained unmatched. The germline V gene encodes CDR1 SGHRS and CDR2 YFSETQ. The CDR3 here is CASSLRQGDRDEQYF. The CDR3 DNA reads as TGCGCCAGCAGCTTACGGCAGGGGGACAGGGACGAGCAGTACTTC.

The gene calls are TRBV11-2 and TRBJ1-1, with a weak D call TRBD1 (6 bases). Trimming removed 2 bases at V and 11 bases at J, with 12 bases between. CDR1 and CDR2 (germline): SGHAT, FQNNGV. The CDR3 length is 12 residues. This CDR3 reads CASSLRDITAFF. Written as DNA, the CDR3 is TGTGCCAGCAGCTTACGGGACATTACGGCTTTCTTT.

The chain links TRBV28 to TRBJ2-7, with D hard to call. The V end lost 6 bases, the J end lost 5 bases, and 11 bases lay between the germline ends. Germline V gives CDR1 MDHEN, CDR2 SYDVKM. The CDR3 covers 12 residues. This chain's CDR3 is CASRSGWNEQYF. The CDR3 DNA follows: TGTGCCAGCAGGTCAGGTTGGAACGAGCAGTACTTC. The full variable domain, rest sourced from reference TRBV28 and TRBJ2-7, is DVKVTQSSRYLVKRTGEKVFLECVQDMDHENMFWYRQDPGLGLRLIYFSYDVKMKEKGDIPEGYSVSREKKERFSLILESASTNQTSMYLCASRSGWNEQYFGPGTRLTVT.

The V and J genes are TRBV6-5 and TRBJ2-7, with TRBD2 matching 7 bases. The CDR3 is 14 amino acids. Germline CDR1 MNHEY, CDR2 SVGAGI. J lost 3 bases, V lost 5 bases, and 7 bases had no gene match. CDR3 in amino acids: CASSKAGTIYEQYF. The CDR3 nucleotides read TGTGCCAGCAGTAAAGCGGGGACGATCTACGAGCAGTACTTC.

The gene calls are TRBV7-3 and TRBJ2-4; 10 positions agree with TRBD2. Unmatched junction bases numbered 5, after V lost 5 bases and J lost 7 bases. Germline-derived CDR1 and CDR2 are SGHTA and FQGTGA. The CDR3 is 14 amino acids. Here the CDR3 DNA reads TGTGCCAGCAGCGCCACTAGCGGGGCGAACATTCAGTACTTC. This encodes CASSATSGANIQYF.